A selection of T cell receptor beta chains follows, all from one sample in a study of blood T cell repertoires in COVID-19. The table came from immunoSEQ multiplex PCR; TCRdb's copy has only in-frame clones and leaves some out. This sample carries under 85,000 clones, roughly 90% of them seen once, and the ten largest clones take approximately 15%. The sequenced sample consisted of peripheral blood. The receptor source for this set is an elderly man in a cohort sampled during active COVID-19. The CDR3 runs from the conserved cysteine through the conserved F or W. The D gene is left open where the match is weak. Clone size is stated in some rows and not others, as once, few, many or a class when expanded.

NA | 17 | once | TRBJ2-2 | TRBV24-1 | TGTGCCACCAGTGATTTGCGGGTGTTCGCGAACACCGGGGAGCTGTTTTTT | CATSDLRVFANTGELFF
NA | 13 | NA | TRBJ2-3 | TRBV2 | TGTGCCAGCAGTTCCACAGGGTCAGATACGCAGTATTTT | CASSSTGSDTQYF
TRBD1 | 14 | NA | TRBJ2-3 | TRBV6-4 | TGTGCCAGCAGTGTCGGACAGGGGGCAGATACGCAGTATTTT | CASSVGQGADTQYF
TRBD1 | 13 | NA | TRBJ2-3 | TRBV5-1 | TGCGCCAGCAGCTTCTCAGGGGGAGATACGCAGTATTTT | CASSFSGGDTQYF
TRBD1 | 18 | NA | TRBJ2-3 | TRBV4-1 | TGCGCCAGCAGCCAAGATTTAAGGGACAGGGGTGCCGGAGATACGCAGTATTTT | CASSQDLRDRGAGDTQYF
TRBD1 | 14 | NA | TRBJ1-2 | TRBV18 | TGTGCCAGCTCAGGGGACAGGTCATACAGTGGCTACACCTTC | CASSGDRSYSGYTF
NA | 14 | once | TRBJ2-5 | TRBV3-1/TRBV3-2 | TGTGCCAGCAGCCAAGAGGGGCCGGGTACGACCCAGTACTTC | CASSQEGPGTTQYF
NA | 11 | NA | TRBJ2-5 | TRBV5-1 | TGCGCCAGCAGCTCTCAAGAGACCCAGTACTTC | CASSSQETQYF
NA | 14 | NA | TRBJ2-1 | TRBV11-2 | TGTGCCAGCAGCTTAGAAGTAGCCTACAATGAGCAGTTCTTC | CASSLEVAYNEQFF
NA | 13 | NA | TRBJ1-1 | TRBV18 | TGTGCCAGCTCCCTAGGGGTGAACACTGAAGCTTTCTTT | CASSLGVNTEAFF
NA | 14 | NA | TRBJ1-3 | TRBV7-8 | TGTGCCAGCAGCTTAGGGGTGCAGGCCACCACCATATATTTT | CASSLGVQATTIYF
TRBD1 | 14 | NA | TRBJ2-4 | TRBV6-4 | TGTGCCAGCAGTGAACGACAGGGGGAAAACATTCAGTACTTC | CASSERQGENIQYF